Listed below are T cell receptor beta chains from one sample, sequenced in a study of T-cell reconstitution after alpha-beta-depleted transplantation in children. TCRdb processed the PCR reads anew with MiXCR; each CDR3 protein has one entry. The table has about 400,000 distinct CDR3 sequences, about 20% seen once. Sequenced material: PBMCs from the stem cell graft donor, taken from the stem cell graft. These receptors came from a human donor who donated a stem cell graft to a child with acute myeloid leukemia. The CDR3 runs from the conserved cysteine through the conserved F or W. The order of the fields is V gene, clone size, J gene, D gene, CDR3 DNA, CDR3 protein. A D gene is named only where the DNA matches it firmly. A clone size is listed for some rows: how often the clone was seen (once, few, many), or a class if it is expanded.

v_call: TRBV29-1
clone_size: few
j_call: TRBJ2-2
d_call: NA
cdr3_nt: TGCAGCGTTTCTTTGAGAGCAAACACCGGGGAGCTGTTTTTT
cdr3_aa: CSVSLRANTGELFF

v_call: TRBV9
clone_size: NA
j_call: TRBJ2-3
d_call: NA
cdr3_nt: TGTGCCAGCAGCGTCAGCGAGGGCAGGTATTCGGCAGATACGCAGTATTTT
cdr3_aa: CASSVSEGRYSADTQYF

v_call: TRBV6-6
clone_size: many
j_call: TRBJ2-5
d_call: NA
cdr3_nt: TGTGCCAGCAGTAAAGAGACCCAGTACTTC
cdr3_aa: CASSKETQYF

v_call: TRBV6-5
clone_size: many
j_call: TRBJ2-7
d_call: NA
cdr3_nt: TGTGCCAGCAGCCGGGACTCTACCTACGAGCAGTACTTC
cdr3_aa: CASSRDSTYEQYF

v_call: TRBV4-1
clone_size: NA
j_call: TRBJ1-2
d_call: TRBD1
cdr3_nt: TGCGCCAGCAGCCAAGAGAGGGGACAGGCCTATGGCTACACCTTC
cdr3_aa: CASSQERGQAYGYTF

v_call: TRBV10-3
clone_size: many
j_call: TRBJ2-3
d_call: NA
cdr3_nt: TGTGCCATCAGTGGTCGGCAGGGTACAGATACGCAGTATTTT
cdr3_aa: CAISGRQGTDTQYF

v_call: TRBV7-9
clone_size: NA
j_call: TRBJ1-6
d_call: NA
cdr3_nt: TGTGCCAGCAGCTTAGAAGGGACGGGGAATTCACCCCTCCACTTT
cdr3_aa: CASSLEGTGNSPLHF

v_call: TRBV21-1
clone_size: NA
j_call: TRBJ2-7
d_call: NA
cdr3_nt: TGTGCCAGCAGCAAAGCGATGATTCCGGGACAGGTGTGCGAGCAGTACTTC
cdr3_aa: CASSKAMIPGQVCEQYF

v_call: TRBV20-1
clone_size: many
j_call: TRBJ2-7
d_call: NA
cdr3_nt: TGCAGTGCTAGAGATGACGGGTCCTACGAGCAGTACTTC
cdr3_aa: CSARDDGSYEQYF

v_call: TRBV7-9
clone_size: NA
j_call: TRBJ2-6
d_call: NA
cdr3_nt: TGTGCCAGTTTCCCGCGGAATGCCTCTGGGGCCAACGTCCTGACTTTC
cdr3_aa: CASFPRNASGANVLTF

v_call: TRBV11-2
clone_size: NA
j_call: TRBJ2-1
d_call: TRBD1
cdr3_nt: TGTGCCAGCAGCTTAGGGACAGGGATACCAATCTCCTACAATGAGCAGTTCTTC
cdr3_aa: CASSLGTGIPISYNEQFF

v_call: TRBV15
clone_size: NA
j_call: TRBJ2-3
d_call: NA
cdr3_nt: TGTGCCACCAGCAGAGATGGGGGATATACGCAGTATTTT
cdr3_aa: CATSRDGGYTQYF

v_call: TRBV6-1
clone_size: NA
j_call: TRBJ2-3
d_call: NA
cdr3_nt: TGTGCCAGCAGCCGACTGGGGGCGGCAGATACGCAGTATTTT
cdr3_aa: CASSRLGAADTQYF

v_call: TRBV3-1
clone_size: few
j_call: TRBJ2-2
d_call: NA
cdr3_nt: TGTGCCAGCGGGGCAAGGAGGGAGCTGTTTTTT
cdr3_aa: CASGARRELFF

v_call: TRBV5-5
clone_size: NA
j_call: TRBJ2-1
d_call: NA
cdr3_nt: TGTGCCAGCAGCTTAAACAGGGTGTCCAATGAGCAGTTCTTC
cdr3_aa: CASSLNRVSNEQFF

v_call: TRBV29-1
clone_size: few
j_call: TRBJ1-2
d_call: TRBD1
cdr3_nt: TGCAGCGCCGGGGACAGCGCGAATGATGGCTACACCTTC
cdr3_aa: CSAGDSANDGYTF

v_call: TRBV20-1
clone_size: many
j_call: TRBJ2-1
d_call: TRBD2
cdr3_nt: TGCAGTGCTAGAGCTCTAGCGGGAACCTCCAGTGAGCAGTTCTTC
cdr3_aa: CSARALAGTSSEQFF

v_call: TRBV20-1
clone_size: many
j_call: TRBJ1-1
d_call: NA
cdr3_nt: TGCAGTGCTAGGACCTCGGGGGGGCGTGAAGCTTTCTTT
cdr3_aa: CSARTSGGREAFF